The text below deals with one TCR beta chain. Its antigen is still unknown. Preparation of TCR beta libraries was done by quantitative 5'-RACE with molecular barcodes. TCRdb re-derived calls from the 5' RACE reads in MiXCR, one entry per CDR3 protein. The sample contains about 800,000 distinct CDR3 sequences, about 12% of which appear only once. This record belongs to a study of CD8 T cells in ankylosing spondylitis. Study-wide points: A TCR beta motif of roughly 8 highly homologous variants seemed to mark ankylosing spondylitis blood. Clones linked with disease were CD8+ and fairly uncommon in the peripheral blood. Disease-linked clones reportedly showed significant enrichment in matched ankylosing spondylitis synovial fluid. Prior work had noted some motif variants in reactive arthritis blood and synovial fluid.

This receptor was taken from a male donor with ankylosing spondylitis. Sequenced sample: blood, either unsorted or a sorted T cell fraction (not recorded which).

The CDR3 is CASSFSGGATNEKLFF. The CDR3, as DNA: TGTGCCAGCAGCTTTAGCGGGGGTGCAACTAATGAAAAACTGTTTTTT. The chain is built from TRBV7-2 and TRBJ1-4, with D perhaps matching TRBD1 (5 bases). This CDR3 contains 16 residues. In germline, CDR1 is SGHTA, CDR2 FQGNSA. Trimming took off 3 bases at V and 0 bases at J, with 11 bases between the two ends.